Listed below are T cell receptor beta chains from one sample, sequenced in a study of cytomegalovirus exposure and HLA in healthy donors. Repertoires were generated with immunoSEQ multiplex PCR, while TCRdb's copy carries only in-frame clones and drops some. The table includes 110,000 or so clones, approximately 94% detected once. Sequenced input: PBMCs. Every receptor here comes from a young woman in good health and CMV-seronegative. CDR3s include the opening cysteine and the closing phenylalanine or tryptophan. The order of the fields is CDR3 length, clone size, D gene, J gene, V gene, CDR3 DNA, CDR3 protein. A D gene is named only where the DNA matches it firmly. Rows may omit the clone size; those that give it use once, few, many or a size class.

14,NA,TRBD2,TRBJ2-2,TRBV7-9,TGTGCCAGCAGGGTGGGAGGGACCACCGGGGAGCTGTTTTTT,CASRVGGTTGELFF
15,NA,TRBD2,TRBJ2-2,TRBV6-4,TGTGCCAGCAGTGACTCATCGGGGGGGTCCGGGGAGCTGTTTTTT,CASSDSSGGSGELFF
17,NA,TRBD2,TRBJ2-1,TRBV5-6,TGTGCCAGCAGCTTGGCCCGCGGGGGGATCCACTACAATGAGCAGTTCTTC,CASSLARGGIHYNEQFF
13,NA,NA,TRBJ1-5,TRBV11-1,TGTGCCAGCAGCAGACAGAGCAATCAGCCCCAGCATTTT,CASSRQSNQPQHF
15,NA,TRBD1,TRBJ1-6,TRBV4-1,TGCGCCAGCAGCCATTGGACAGGGGATAATTCACCCCTCCACTTT,CASSHWTGDNSPLHF
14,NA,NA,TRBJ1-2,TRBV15,TGTGCCACCAGCAGGGACAGAATACTCTATGGCTACACCTTC,CATSRDRILYGYTF
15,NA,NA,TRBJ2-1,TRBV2,TGTGCCAGCCCCGAGATGGGGGCCCGAAACAATGAGCAGTTCTTC,CASPEMGARNNEQFF
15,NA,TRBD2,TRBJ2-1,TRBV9,TGTGCCAGCAGCGTAGAGACTAGCTCGGGCAATGAGCAGTTCTTC,CASSVETSSGNEQFF
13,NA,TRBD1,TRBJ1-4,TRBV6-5,TGTGCCAGCAGTGGGATCTCAGGGGGAAAACTGTTTTTT,CASSGISGGKLFF
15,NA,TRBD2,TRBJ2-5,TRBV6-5,TGTGCCAGCAGCCCCTCCAGCGGGGGGGGAGAGACCCAGTACTTC,CASSPSSGGGETQYF
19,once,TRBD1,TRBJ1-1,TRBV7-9,TGTGCCAGCAGCTCTCCAGAACAGGGGGCGAGTCCGATGAACACTGAAGCTTTCTTT,CASSSPEQGASPMNTEAFF
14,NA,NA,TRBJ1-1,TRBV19,TGTGCCAGTAGTAACCGGGATATGGGCACTGAAGCTTTCTTT,CASSNRDMGTEAFF
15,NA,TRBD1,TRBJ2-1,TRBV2,TGTGCCAGCGGGACCGGGACAGGGGGTAGGGATGAGCAGTTCTTC,CASGTGTGGRDEQFF
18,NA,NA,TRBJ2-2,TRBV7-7,TGTGCTAGCAGCTTATTCTCTGGGACTCATTACAACACCGGGGAGCTGTTTTTT,CASSLFSGTHYNTGELFF
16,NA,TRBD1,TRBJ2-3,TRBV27,TGTGCCAGCAGGTTAGGGGGACAGGGTATTACAGATACGCAGTATTTT,CASRLGGQGITDTQYF
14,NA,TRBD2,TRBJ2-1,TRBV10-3,TGTGCCATCAGTGATACTAGCGGGCACAATGAGCAGTTCTTC,CAISDTSGHNEQFF
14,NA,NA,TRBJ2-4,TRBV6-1,TGTGCCAGCAATTTGGACGGGGGCAAAAACATTCAGTACTTC,CASNLDGGKNIQYF
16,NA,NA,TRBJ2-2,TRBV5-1,TGCGCCAGCAGCTTGAGTGGGGGCCTTAACACCGGGGAGCTGTTTTTT,CASSLSGGLNTGELFF
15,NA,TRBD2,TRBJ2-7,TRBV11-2,TGTGCCAGCAGCTGGGGGGGGGATGCCCCCTACGAGCAGTACTTC,CASSWGGDAPYEQYF
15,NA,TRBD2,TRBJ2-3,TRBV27,TGTGCCAGCGGGGAGACTAGCGGGGGCACAGATACGCAGTATTTT,CASGETSGGTDTQYF
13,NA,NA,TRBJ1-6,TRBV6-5,TGTGCCAGCAGTTACGAGGGTAATTCACCCCTCCACTTT,CASSYEGNSPLHF
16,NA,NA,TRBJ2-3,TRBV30,TGTGCCTGGAGTGGGCTAGTGGGTACTCACACAGATACGCAGTATTTT,CAWSGLVGTHTDTQYF
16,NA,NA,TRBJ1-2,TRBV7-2,TGTGCCAGCAGCTTAAAGGAGGCAGGGAGGATCTATGGCTACACCTTC,CASSLKEAGRIYGYTF
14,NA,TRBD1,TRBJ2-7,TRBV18,TGTGCCAGCTCATCTCGACAGGGGAATCACGAGCAGTACTTC,CASSSRQGNHEQYF
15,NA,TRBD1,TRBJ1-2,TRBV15,TGTGCCACCAGGAAAGGGGACAGAAATAACTATGGCTACACCTTC,CATRKGDRNNYGYTF
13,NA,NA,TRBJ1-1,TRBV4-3,TGCGCCAGCAGCCAAGACAGGGGAACTGAAGCTTTCTTT,CASSQDRGTEAFF
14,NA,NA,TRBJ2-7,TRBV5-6,TGTGCCAGCAGCTTGGCGAACAGGGGGGGCGAGCAGTACTTC,CASSLANRGGEQYF
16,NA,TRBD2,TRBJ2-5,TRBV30,TGTGCCTGGAGTGCGGGAGGCGACAAGATCCACGGGGCCCAGTACTTC,CAWSAGGDKIHGAQYF
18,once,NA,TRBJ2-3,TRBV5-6,TGTGCCAGCAGCGCGCGGAGGTCTAGCATAAGACACACAGATACGCAGTATTTT,CASSARRSSIRHTDTQYF